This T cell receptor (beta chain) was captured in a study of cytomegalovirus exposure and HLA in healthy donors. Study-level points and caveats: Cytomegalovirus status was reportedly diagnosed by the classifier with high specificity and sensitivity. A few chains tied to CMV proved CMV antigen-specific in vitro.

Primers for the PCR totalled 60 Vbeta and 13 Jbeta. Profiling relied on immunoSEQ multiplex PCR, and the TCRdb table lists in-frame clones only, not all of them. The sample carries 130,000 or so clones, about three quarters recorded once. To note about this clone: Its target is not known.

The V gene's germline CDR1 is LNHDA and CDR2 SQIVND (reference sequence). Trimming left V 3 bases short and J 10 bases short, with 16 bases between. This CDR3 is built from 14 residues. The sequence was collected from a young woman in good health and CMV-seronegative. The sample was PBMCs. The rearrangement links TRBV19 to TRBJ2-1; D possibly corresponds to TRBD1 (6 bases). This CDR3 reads CASSIQDSSDEQFF. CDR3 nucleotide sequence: TGTGCCAGTAGTATCCAGGACAGCTCCGACGAGCAGTTCTTC.